This T cell receptor (beta chain) was identified in a study of cytomegalovirus exposure and HLA in healthy donors (dated by TCRdb to between 2016 and 2019). Regarding the study in general: According to an earlier analysis of a few hundred of the donors, about 190 million T cells yielded 117 million unique TCR beta sequences and roughly 280 Gb of sequence data. Alongside the repertoire data, information on donor age, sex, ethnicity and CMV serostatus was compiled. Rather than using new phenotypic data, the later analysis identified candidate immune exposures from TCR beta sequences and from how often those sequences occurred across donors. An early release covering over 500 HLA-typed donors comprised 250 to 350 gigabases of sequencing data and about 90 million unique TCR sequences. Of the roughly 400 genotyped donors, approximately 82% fell in the genetic ancestry cluster associated with self-reported Caucasian donors. The aim of the study was to test whether cataloging public T cell receptors could identify signatures of past pathogen exposure. The study used immunosequencing to profile the T cell repertoires of 600 to 850 subjects and linked those repertoires to cytomegalovirus serostatus. Among under 450 genotyped donors of the cohort, an average of roughly 240,000 unique TCR beta nucleotide sequences were sequenced per donor, around a sixth of them non-productive. HLA typing included class I and class II loci at four-digit resolution. To predict cytomegalovirus infection status, the study brought together high-throughput TCR immunosequencing, statistical association of individual TCRs with disease status, and machine learning. A separate validation cohort of some 130 different subjects was used in addition to the roughly 640-subject first cohort. To decide whether each TCR beta V gene segment behaved as functional or pseudogenic, an earlier analysis of approximately 620 of the donors relied on high-throughput TCR beta sequencing. Typing coverage varied by locus: about 620-630 donors for A, B, C, DRB1 and DQB1; about 520 for DQA1; approximately 610 for DPA1; about 450 for DPB1. A later analysis re-analyzed previously published TCR beta repertoires from roughly 690 donors and added high-resolution HLA genotyping to study TCR occurrence patterns. All discovery cohort repertoires had been generated on a single sequencing platform. Genome-wide SNP genotypes for about 65% of the roughly 700 donors were used in a later genetic analysis, which treated that subset as a discovery cohort. Four to six DR-DQ haplotypes were handled as single units for association and clustering, since linkage in the cohort was strong.

The cohort comprised fewer than 750 healthy bone marrow donors. Cohort members were all nominally healthy when sampled, although unrecorded immune exposures were likely present. The donor was CMV seropositive and was included in the group of about 290 seropositive cohort members. A peripheral blood sample was collected from each donor, and TCR beta sequencing was performed on peripheral blood mononuclear cells. Genomic DNA extraction from the blood cell samples was performed with the Qiagen DNeasy Blood Extraction Kit. Regarding this clone: Its target antigen remains unknown. Base qualities were left out, and no much larger clone turns up one base away.

To prepare the library, the immunoSEQ multiplex PCR assay was applied. For the multiplex PCR, a mixture combining 60 forward primers for TCR Vbeta segments and 13 reverse primers for TCR Jbeta segments was used. A multiplex PCR assay on genomic DNA amplified the CDR3 region of rearranged TCR beta genes. On the Illumina HiSeq System, the amplified TCR beta libraries were sequenced as 87-base-pair reads. The source study handled its data this way. Across the roughly 640 repertoires, a later analysis counted approximately 83 million unique TCR beta chains, some 11 million of which were shared by at least two donors. A nearest-neighbor algorithm error-corrected the raw reads and collapsed the reads into unique sequences, merging closely related sequences to remove PCR and sequencing errors. CDR3 sequences were aligned to IMGT reference sequences to assign V, D and J gene segments. For a sequence to be retained, a match of at least six nucleotides to both a V gene segment and a J gene segment was required. Rearrangements were called productive when the CDR3 lacked stop codons and stayed in frame with V and J; all others were non-productive. CDR3 was defined by IMGT convention, running from the second conserved V-encoded cysteine to the conserved J-encoded phenylalanine. The earlier analysis of fewer than 700 of the donors excluded sequences that lacked an unambiguous match to a single V gene segment. In an earlier analysis of approximately 560 of the donors, a V segment was called functional when productive rearrangements were above 56.7%, and segregating when the standard deviation between donors exceeded 5%. To diagnose cytomegalovirus status from the catalog of TCR beta chain sequences, a statistical classification framework was built. In a later analysis, V and J genes were assigned by comparing TCR nucleotide sequences against IMGT/GENE-DB human TR gene sequences. In a later analysis, CDR3 sequences and most-parsimonious VDJ recombination scenarios were assigned using the TCRdist pipeline. In a later analysis, every TCR beta chain was defined by the combination of its CDR3 amino acid sequence and its V-gene family, and reads without a unique V-gene family were dropped. As a way to deal with suspected cross-contamination and a sequencing artifact, a later analysis dropped 450 to 700 nucleotide sequences that were highly shared and had low generation probability. A later analysis calculated a clonal expansion index for each public chain from normalized within-repertoire ranks of inferred template counts. In a later analysis, generation probabilities were computed using a VDJ recombination model fitted to out-of-frame rearrangements, and the results were checked against IGoR. In a later analysis, hypergeometric tests were used to score TCR-TCR, TCR-HLA and TCR-CMV co-occurrence, with a repertoire-size bias correction applied to TCR pairs. To estimate false discovery rates, a later analysis permuted the HLA or CMV assignments 20 times. In a later analysis, co-occurring TCRs were grouped using DBSCAN, and TCRdist sequence similarity was added for clustering within HLA-allele-positive subsets. Repertoires with fewer than 30,000 or more than 120,000 public chains were left out of co-occurrence clustering, as were about five repertoires with anomalous nucleotide sharing. TCRdb took this table from immuneACCESS and kept in-frame rearrangements with V and J called. Such tables lack part of the clones; where checked against another copy, unresolved V genes explain under half of the gap, and the rest is unexplained. For V, J and clone size, that table is used; D and trimming come from the DNA. This sample has roughly 180,000 clones in its table, and around 80% of those were observed once. The biggest ten clones account for about 8% of the sample.

Results and caveats for the whole study, not just this receptor: In a later analysis, TCR association rates were found to vary across HLA loci, with the most associated TCRs seen for DRB1 alleles and the fewest for HLA-C alleles. Linkage disequilibrium might explain the correlated functional status among segregating V segments, but an unknown experimental factor could not be ruled out. Strong co-occurrence of HLA alleles, especially DR and DQ, made assigning TCR associations to individual alleles difficult. The presence/absence analyses assumed that sequencing depth was roughly uniform across donors, and that assumption may not be true. A further reported finding was that TCR beta sequences accurately predicted the HLA-A and HLA-B alleles for most subjects in the first cohort. HLA typing was unavailable for some donors at each locus, so association tests used only the typed subset. A cluster of highly shared sequence variants was judged likely to be a technical artifact of the sequencing pipeline. A later genetic analysis associated a missense DCLRE1C variant with V-gene and J-gene trimming of TCR beta chains, and an independent cohort replicated the association. According to a later genetic analysis, donors in an Asian-associated ancestry cluster had fewer N-insertions in productive TCRs than the approximately 700-donor mean. The study gave a list of 150 to 200 TCR beta chains associated with cytomegalovirus. A later analysis associated some 17,000 TCR beta sequences with specific HLA alleles at a false discovery rate of 0.05. In an earlier analysis of 500 to 650 of the donors, most TCR beta V segments appeared in productive rearrangements about 90% or about 30% of the time, broadly matching IMGT annotations. This cohort had only TCR beta chains sequenced, and the lack of alpha or paired-chain data limited which features could be detected. Because counts were too low, about 18 rarely observed V segments, including chromosome 9 orphons, were left out of the earlier analysis of a few hundred of the donors. The 87-base-pair reads could not distinguish some IMGT-functional V segments, including TRBV6-2 and TRBV6-3, so those segments were excluded. According to a later analysis, most CMV-associated TCR beta chains appeared to be HLA-restricted, and the HLA associations seemed to be driven largely by CMV exposure. It was suggested by the authors that the approach could potentially be generalized to other disease states and immunological phenotypes. In both the original and validation cohorts, the classifier was reported to diagnose cytomegalovirus status with high specificity and sensitivity. Three of the identified cytomegalovirus-associated TCR beta chains were confirmed in vitro to be specific for cytomegalovirus antigens. Compared with equally common non-associated chains, HLA-associated TCR beta chains in a later analysis were more clonally expanded and had lower generation probabilities. The only immune exposure information available for the cohort was CMV serostatus. While some public TCRs were present in many individuals, most TCR sequences turned up only very rarely across donors. Several of the top co-occurrence clusters appeared to be linked to parvovirus B19, influenza, CMV and Epstein-Barr virus, according to a later analysis.

V is trimmed back by 4 bases and J by 3 bases, and the junction contains 10 bases that no gene match accounts for. According to the germline V gene (reference sequence), CDR1 reads SGHNT and CDR2 reads YYREEE. The CDR3 numbers 15 residues from cysteine through phenylalanine. The kept DNA is CDR3 alone, 45 bases in frame from the first base. The TCR comes from a woman between 40 and 55 years old in good health and CMV-seropositive. The chain is assembled from TRBV5-4 and TRBJ2-7; 7 central nucleotides agree with TRBD1. The sequenced material came from PBMCs. CDR3 sequence: CASSLDRANHYEQYF. The bases read TGTGCCAGCAGCCTAGACAGGGCCAACCACTACGAGCAGTACTTC.